Following are 15 T cell receptor beta chains from one sample sequenced in a study of CD4+ T cells in melanoma. Here immunoSEQ multiplex PCR was the method, and the copy in TCRdb shows in-frame clones only, minus some. The table shows about 20,000 clones, with around 80% occurring only once. These receptors were collected from a human donor with melanoma.

The chain joins TRBV4-1 to TRBJ2-5; the D is unclear. Germline-derived CDR1 and CDR2 are MGHRA and YSYEKL. This CDR3 has 12 residues. Between the trimmed V and J ends, which lost 0 bases and 5 bases, there was a span of 4 bases. CDR3 in DNA: TGCGCCAGCAGCCAAGAGGGGGAGACCCAGTACTTC. Translation: CASSQEGETQYF.

For the CDR3, the DNA is TGCGCCAGCAGCTTGCGCAGCGCACAAGAGACCCAGTACTTC. Its translation is CASSLRSAQETQYF. The chain couples TRBV5-1 to TRBJ2-5; unclear D gene. Germline V gene data show CDR1 as SGHRS and CDR2 as YFSETQ. This CDR3 has 14 residues. Trimming took off 1 base at V and 2 bases at J, with 9 bases between the two ends.

The V call is TRBV7-7, the J call TRBJ2-1; 8 nucleotides agree with TRBD1. Looked up from germline, CDR1 is SSHAT and CDR2 is FNYEAQ (reference sequence). V dropped 5 bases and J dropped 5; count of bases not matched to a gene: 5. CDR3 size: 14 residues. The CDR3 region has the DNA TGTGCCAGCAGCCTCGGGACAGGAAACAATGAGCAGTTCTTC. This encodes CASSLGTGNNEQFF.

The J gene is TRBJ1-1, the V gene TRBV7-9, with 8 bases identical to TRBD1. CDR1 SEHNR and CDR2 FQNEAQ come from the germline V gene (reference sequence). Trimming took 3 bases from V and 3 from J; bases not matched to a gene: 15. The CDR3 runs 18 residues. CDR3 in amino acids: CASSFPWDRWRGDTEAFF. CDR3 sequence (DNA): TGTGCCAGCAGCTTCCCTTGGGACAGGTGGAGAGGGGACACTGAAGCTTTCTTT.

V gene TRBV11-2 combines with J gene TRBJ2-1, with 7 bases fitting TRBD1. Germline CDR1 is SGHAT and CDR2 is FQNNGV. This CDR3 region has 18 residues. Germline trimming cut 1 base from V and 6 bases from J; bases unmatched to any gene: 15. CDR3 bases: TGTGCCAGCAGCTTAGGTCTTAGGGGGCTGACCGCCCGCAATGAGCAGTTCTTC. Encoded protein: CASSLGLRGLTARNEQFF.

The table lists this clone with a count of one. The chain carries TRBV4-1 and TRBJ1-4, with 9 nucleotides matching TRBD1. Per germline, CDR1 MGHRA and CDR2 YSYEKL. The CDR3 consists of 17 residues. V lost 0 bases to trimming and J lost 0 bases; unmatched junction nucleotides: 2. The CDR3 DNA reads TGCGCCAGCAGCCAAGACGGGACAGGGACAACTAATGAAAAACTGTTTTTT. Protein: CASSQDGTGTTNEKLFF.

The chain couples TRBV6-5 to TRBJ1-6; D might be TRBD1 (5 bases). Germline V gene sequence: CDR1 MNHEY, CDR2 SVGAGI. Trimming removed 0 bases at V and 10 bases at J, with 13 bases between. The CDR3 extends over 15 amino acids. The CDR3: CASSYSRAGRSPLHF. Written as DNA, the CDR3 is TGTGCCAGCAGTTACTCGCGTGCAGGGAGATCACCCCTCCACTTT.

The rearrangement uses TRBV4-2 and TRBJ1-1, with D tentatively TRBD1 (5 bases). The CDR3 extends over 15 amino acids. The germline CDR1 and CDR2 sequences are LGHNA and YNFKEQ. Trimming shortened V by 1 base and J by 4 bases, and 13 bases separated the two germline ends. The CDR3 sequence is CASSQGGQGGTEAFF. The CDR3 region has the DNA TGTGCCAGCAGCCAAGGAGGCCAGGGCGGCACTGAAGCTTTCTTT.

The rearrangement joins TRBV5-1 to TRBJ2-1; D is undetermined. CDR1 is SGHRS, CDR2 YFSETQ, per germline. Trimming left V 2 bases short and J 4 bases short, with 4 bases between. The CDR3 is 12 amino acids. The CDR3 bases are TGCGCCAGCAGCTTTAGGTACAATGAGCAGTTCTTC. Encoded protein: CASSFRYNEQFF.

The V and J genes are TRBV4-1 and TRBJ2-5, with unresolved D. The better agreement between TRBJ2-7 and the DNA end casts doubt on the J call. CDR3 length equals 15 residues. CDR1 is MGHRA and CDR2 is YSYEKL in the germline V gene. The CDR3 is CASSQHAQMSYEQYF. The CDR3, as DNA: TGCGCCAGCAGCCAGCATGCGCAGATGAGCTACGAGCAGTACTTC.

This clone was recorded once. The rearrangement joins TRBV12-5 to TRBJ2-5, with TRBD2 matching 9 bases. This CDR3 is built from 14 residues. Looked up from germline, CDR1 is LGHNT and CDR2 is FRNRAP. V was clipped by 3 bases and J by 4 bases; unmatched bases: 3. The chain's CDR3 is CASGLASGAETQYF. The DNA of the CDR3 is TGTGCTAGTGGTTTAGCTAGCGGGGCAGAGACCCAGTACTTC. Drawing the rest from reference TRBV12-5 and TRBJ2-5, the complete variable domain is DARVTQTPRHKVTEMGQEVTMRCQPILGHNTVFWYRQTMMQGLELLAYFRNRAPLDDSGMPKDRFSAEMPDATLATLKIQPSEPRDSAVYFCASGLASGAETQYFGPGTRLLVL.

This clone was observed a handful of times. V usage is TRBV7-2 and J usage is TRBJ2-7; 7 bases fit TRBD1. Germline loops: CDR1 SGHTA, CDR2 FQGNSA. The CDR3 extends over 13 amino acids. Germline trimming cut 4 bases from V and 2 bases from J; bases unmatched to any gene: 2. The CDR3, as DNA: TGTGCCAGCAGCTACAGGGGCACCTACGAGCAGTACTTC. Amino acid sequence: CASSYRGTYEQYF.

The rearrangement uses TRBV6-5 and TRBJ2-7, with TRBD1 as a possible D gene (6 bases). Trimming shortened V by 0 bases and J by 2 bases, and 14 bases separated the two germline ends. The length of the CDR3 is 16 residues. Germline loops: CDR1 MNHEY, CDR2 SVGAGI. CDR3 sequence (DNA): TGTGCCAGCAGTTACTCGATTCTGGGGGCAGCCTACGAGCAGTACTTC. It is translated as CASSYSILGAAYEQYF.

This clone was observed once. This chain uses TRBV19 with TRBJ1-5, with 9 bases aligning to TRBD1. Germline values: CDR1 LNHDA, CDR2 SQIVND (reference sequence). The CDR3 runs to 15 residues. V lost 8 bases to trimming and J lost 1 base; unmatched junction nucleotides: 6. The CDR3 reads CASGGTGISNQPQHF. In DNA, the CDR3 is TGTGCCAGTGGGGGGACAGGGATCAGCAATCAGCCCCAGCATTTT.

The rearrangement links TRBV5-1 to TRBJ2-1; tentative D call: TRBD1 (5 bases). V was cut by 7 bases and J by 2 bases, with 16 bases left in between. The length of the CDR3 is 15 residues. Germline loops: CDR1 SGHRS, CDR2 YFSETQ. The CDR3 nucleotides read TGCGCCAGCGGGGCCCTTGACAGTACCTACAATGAGCAGTTCTTC. Amino acids: CASGALDSTYNEQFF.